This TCR beta chain is drawn from a study of CD8 T cells in ankylosing spondylitis (dated by TCRdb to 2016 to 2017). Regarding the complete study: T cell receptor beta repertoires were profiled in healthy donors and ankylosing spondylitis patients so that disease-linked TCR variants could be found. In total, the full study cohort was made up of roughly 110 healthy donors and 25 ankylosing spondylitis patients. Peripheral blood samples were taken, and synovial fluid was additionally collected from ankylosing spondylitis patients. What the research found in general, with its limitations: Some of the motif variants had been reported before in the synovial fluid and blood of reactive arthritis patients, a finding that suggests common disease-initiation mechanisms. Blood from ankylosing spondylitis patients appeared to be characterized by a TCR beta motif made up of eight highly homologous amino acid variants. The disease-linked clones were reported as significantly enriched in matched synovial fluid samples from ankylosing spondylitis patients. The disease-linked clones had a CD8+ phenotype and were found at relatively low frequencies in peripheral blood.

Its CDR3 holds 16 amino acids, cysteine through phenylalanine. Only CDR3 DNA remains: 48 bases, in frame from the first base. Germline trimming amounts to 0 bases on V and 5 bases on J, with 8 as the count of junction bases outside the gene matches. CDR1 is given as SGHRS and CDR2 as YFSETQ, both from the germline V gene. Instrument used: Illumina HiSeq 2500. TCR beta libraries were prepared by quantitative 5'-RACE with molecular barcodes. Processing in the source paper ran as follows. To identify disease-linked TCR variants, a new computational method was used, one built on a probabilistic model of VDJ rearrangement. The public sequencing data were trimmed at Q25 with fastp and processed into clonotypes with MiXCR by TCRdb, which kept only in-frame beta chains. Rows with one shared CDR3 protein collapse into an entry with the most common genes and DNA. What appears here as the V and J calls and clone size reflects TCRdb's work, not the paper's. This sample is represented by some 250,000 distinct CDR3 sequences; around a tenth of them were singletons. Less than 7.5% of the sample lies in the top ten.

This clonotype has only a few counts. The target of this receptor is not known. The record has no base qualities; no much larger clone is one base away. Recombination joined TRBV5-1 with TRBJ2-1; TRBD2 matches 7 bases in the middle. The clonotype originates from a male donor with ankylosing spondylitis or in good health (not recorded which). Sample: blood, either unsorted or a sorted T cell fraction (not recorded which). DNA sequence: TGCGCCAGCAGCTTGGGGATGGGCGGGGGAAACAATGAGCAGTTCTTC. This is translated as CASSLGMGGGNNEQFF.